This TCR beta chain is from a study of cytomegalovirus exposure and HLA in healthy donors. Study-wide context: The same platform was used for the approximately 120 validation repertoires as for the roughly 660 first-cohort repertoires, as reported in a later analysis.

Sequencing was performed with immunoSEQ multiplex PCR; in TCRdb, only in-frame clones are kept and a portion is missing. The data contain fewer than 200,000 clones, less than 85% of them singletons. Separate from the 666-subject first cohort, the approximately 130-subject validation cohort was the one that the donors belonged to. General observations from the study: Reports indicated that the classifier achieved high specificity and sensitivity in diagnosing cytomegalovirus status.

Remarks on this clone: Its antigen is still unknown.

This receptor was taken from a man between 18 and 35 years old in good health and CMV-seropositive. Source material: PBMCs.

The CDR3 loop reads CASARGFGGANVLTF. The DNA for the CDR3 is TGTGCCAGCGCCCGAGGATTTGGAGGGGCCAACGTCCTGACTTTC. The chain is built from TRBV7-3 and TRBJ2-6; D is unresolved. The CDR3 length is 15 residues. Trimming took 8 bases from V and 4 from J, leaving 15 bases between them. CDR1 is SGHTA and CDR2 is FQGTGA in the germline V gene. Full variable domain (missing parts from reference TRBV7-3 and TRBJ2-6): GAGVSQTPSNKVTEKGKYVELRCDPISGHTALYWYRQSLGQGPEFLIYFQGTGAADDSGLPNDRFFAVRPEGSVSTLKIQRTERGDSAVYLCASARGFGGANVLTFGAGSRLTVL.